This record concerns one TCR beta chain sequence. The target of this receptor is not known. Base qualities are not provided; no much larger clone lies one nucleotide away. TCR beta libraries were generated from genomic DNA with the immunoSEQ kit, following the manufacturer's recommendations. For library preparation, a first multiplex PCR was performed with proprietary primers, followed by a second PCR in which unique barcodes were added, and bead cleanups were performed after each round. A positive control reaction and a negative control reaction, both provided in the kit, were run with every batch of samples. The final libraries were assessed on an Agilent 4200 TapeStation D1000 ScreenTape, pooled by volume, and quantified by qPCR. Sequencing was performed on an Illumina NextSeq500 with a MidOutput 150-cycle cartridge, and 156 Read1 and 15 Index1 cycles were run with kit custom primers. The pooled library was loaded at around 0.93 pM with around 20% PhiX control spiked in. On the authors' methods: Vendor-processed data were analyzed in R, and a clonotype was defined as all T cells sharing the same CDR3 nucleotide sequence. In the clone abundance analyses, frequencies in each sample were normalized to that sample's 10,000 most abundant clones. Public T cell clones, averaging fewer than five per sample, were removed before analysis. Tumor-enriched and baseline blood-enriched clonotypes were defined by at least a 32-fold difference in abundance between compartments. A beta-binomial differential abundance model was applied to find clonotypes that expanded or contracted between blood time points. The Baroni-Urbani and Buser coefficient was used to measure tumor-blood repertoire similarity, and groups were compared with two-tailed Wilcoxon tests in R. Here the immuneACCESS table is served through TCRdb, limited to in-frame sequences with V and J called. Missing clones are a known gap in these copies; in checked studies unresolved V genes cover under half, and the rest lacks a known reason. The V and J calls and clone size were taken over from that table, and D and trimming were inferred from the DNA. This sample is represented by some 78,000 clones; 89% of them were singletons. The ten largest clones take up roughly 5.4% of the sample.

Between the V and J ends, shortened by 3 bases and 4 bases respectively, the junction contains 16 bases. Including the terminal cysteine and phenylalanine, the CDR3 comprises 15 residues. Just CDR3 DNA is preserved here, 45 bases in frame from base 1. The data were obtained in a study of radiation and T cells in renal cell carcinoma (dated by TCRdb to the early 2020s). General notes on the study: A total of around 53 samples underwent TCR beta sequencing, made up of 25 or so tumors and approximately 27 peripheral blood samples. The last blood draw happened 4 weeks after radiation, timed to coincide with nephrectomy. A total of about 4 million unique CDR3 nucleotide sequences, encoding more than 2 million unique CDR3 amino acid sequences, were found across all 53 samples. What the study reported, not specific to this receptor: Tracking of blood repertoire dynamics stopped at four to five weeks after treatment, with no follow-up past that point. Effects of radiation dose or scheduling on the TCR repertoire could not be addressed with the single-armed trial design. In blood, the top tumor clonotypes increased from baseline to 2 weeks after radiation and then shrank by 4 weeks, which suggests a temporary expansion of tumor-resident clones. Because pretreatment tumor biopsies were not available, the baseline intratumoral presence of clonotypes could not be determined.

The intended sense of this specimen's time point label: blood 4 weeks post-SBRT, at nephrectomy. What this sample's treatment or condition label stands for: 15 Gy SBRT to primary tumor, nephrectomy 4 weeks later. The samples were obtained from a clinical trial, where primary renal cell carcinomas were treated with 15 Gy stereotactic body radiation therapy and then removed by nephrectomy 4 weeks afterward. To follow tumor-enriched clonotypes, serial peripheral blood was collected from radiation-treated patients at baseline and at 2 weeks and 4 weeks after SBRT. Every patient had renal cell carcinoma of clear cell pathology. Genomic DNA for TCR sequencing was prepared using the QIAamp DNA Blood Mini Kit (Qiagen). Samples were included in the analyses only if all quality control checks were passed.

This material consisted of blood, taken from a patient whose treatment included radiotherapy and nephrectomy. The receptor chain draws on TRBV23-1 and TRBJ2-7, with the D gene uncertain. TRBV23-1 is sorted into the ORF group, with uncertain function. The TCR was taken from a woman in her 70s with renal cell carcinoma. The sequenced DNA: TGCGCCAGCAGTCACCTTCGAGCTTGCGAATACGAGCAGTACTTC. Its protein reads: CASSHLRACEYEQYF.